This TCR beta chain was obtained from a study of blood T cells in healthy people across ages. V gave up 1 base and J gave up 3 bases; unmatched junction bases: 7. The CDR3 runs 15 residues. Germline V CDR1 and CDR2: SGHRS, YFSETQ. Study findings and constraints: It was not possible, with unsorted PBMCs, to conclusively compare naive and antigen-experienced cells.

The table lists this clonotype with a few counts. The antigen is not known. It was with a sample-barcoded 5' primer and a J-beta primer mix that a second PCR of about 7 to 12 cycles was run. TCRdb analysed the 5' RACE reads with MiXCR anew, one entry per CDR3 protein. This sample has about 1,800,000 distinct CDR3 sequences, with about 28% found just once. The TCR sequence derives from a woman younger than 45 in good health. The chain recombines TRBV5-1 with TRBJ2-7; 7 bases align to TRBD2. Sequenced sample: blood. The CDR3 loop reads CASSLWRGSSYEQYF. CDR3 nucleotide sequence: TGCGCCAGCAGCTTGTGGCGCGGGAGTAGCTACGAGCAGTACTTC.